This is a list of T cell receptor beta chains from one sample in a study of beta chain features in type 1 diabetes. Profiled with immunoSEQ multiplex PCR; TCRdb holds only in-frame clones, not every one. The data hold under 90,000 clones, with roughly 31% observed a single time. The sequenced sample consisted of stem cell memory CD4+ T cells from blood. These receptors were collected from a woman between 18 and 29 years old in good health. Both conserved end residues are part of each CDR3. D genes are given only for firm matches. Clone size is shown for a subset of rows, as once, few, many or a class of expanded clone.

>NA|few|TRBV18|TRBJ1-1
TGTGCCAGCTCACCCTCCTCCTTGAACACTGAAGCTTTCTTT
CASSPSSLNTEAFF
>TRBD1|few|TRBV10-3|TRBJ1-2
TGTGCCATCGACAGGGGAAAGGACTATGGCTACACCTTC
CAIDRGKDYGYTF
>NA|few|TRBV30|TRBJ1-3
TGTGCCTGGAGTGGATTAGGCACAGCTGGAAACACCATATATTTT
CAWSGLGTAGNTIYF
>NA|NA|TRBV6-6|TRBJ1-2
TGTGCCAGCAGTTACCTATTAGATAACTATGGCTACACCTTC
CASSYLLDNYGYTF
>NA|NA|TRBV11-3|TRBJ1-1
TGTGCCAGCAACACGCAGGGGAACACTGAAGCTTTCTTT
CASNTQGNTEAFF
>NA|NA|TRBV5-8|TRBJ1-5
TGTGCCAGCAGCTTGAATCAGATTAGCAATCAGCCCCAGCATTTT
CASSLNQISNQPQHF
>NA|NA|TRBV12-5|TRBJ1-1
TGTGCTAGTGGTTTGGGGCGGCTAGACACTGAAGCTTTCTTT
CASGLGRLDTEAFF
>NA|NA|TRBV7-2|TRBJ2-5
TGTGCCAGCCTGGGGCGTCAAGAGACCCAGTACTTC
CASLGRQETQYF
>TRBD1|NA|TRBV19|TRBJ1-1
TGTGCCAGTAGGGACAGGGGGCCAGGGAACACTGAAGCTTTCTTT
CASRDRGPGNTEAFF
>TRBD2|few|TRBV30|TRBJ2-1
TGTGCCTGGACCGGCGGGAGCTACAATGAGCAGTTCTTC
CAWTGGSYNEQFF
>NA|NA|TRBV19|TRBJ1-5
TGTGCCAGTAGTATAGTAAGGGGAAGGGGCAATCAGCCCCAGCATTTT
CASSIVRGRGNQPQHF
>NA|NA|TRBV15|TRBJ2-5
TGTGCCACCAGCAGACGAGCAGGGGCTGTCCAAGAGACCCAGTACTTC
CATSRRAGAVQETQYF
>NA|few|TRBV6-5|TRBJ2-5
TGTGCCAGCACTGACTTACGGAGGGAAGAGACCCAGTACTTC
CASTDLRREETQYF
>TRBD1|NA|TRBV6-5|TRBJ2-3
TGTGCCAGCAGTTATTACGGGACAGAGAAAGCAGATACGCAGTATTTT
CASSYYGTEKADTQYF
>NA|few|TRBV10-3|TRBJ1-1
TGTGCCATCAGGGACCGGGGCACTGAAGCTTTCTTT
CAIRDRGTEAFF
>TRBD1|few|TRBV5-1|TRBJ2-1
TGCGCCAGCAGCTTGGGACAGGGGGCGCGGTACAATGAGCAGTTCTTC
CASSLGQGARYNEQFF
>NA|NA|TRBV30|TRBJ2-7
TGTGCCTGGAGTAAGATAGCGCGAACCGAGCAGTACTTC
CAWSKIARTEQYF
>TRBD1|NA|TRBV9|TRBJ1-4
TGTGCCAGCAGCGCATCCTTCGGGACAGGAATTGATGAAAAACTGTTTTTT
CASSASFGTGIDEKLFF
>TRBD1|NA|TRBV5-1|TRBJ2-5
TGCGCCAGCTCACAGGGGTTAGAAGAGACCCAGTACTTC
CASSQGLEETQYF
>NA|NA|TRBV7-9|TRBJ1-6
TGTGCCAGCAGCTTGAAGCCCTATAATTCACCCCTCCACTTT
CASSLKPYNSPLHF
>TRBD2|NA|TRBV27|TRBJ2-4
TGTGCCAGCAGTTTCAGACTAGCGGGTGGCAAAAACATTCAGTACTTC
CASSFRLAGGKNIQYF
>NA|NA|TRBV15|TRBJ2-5
TGTGCCACCAGCTCTTCAGGCGGGGGCTTCTTAAAGACCCAGTACTTC
CATSSSGGGFLKTQYF
>TRBD2|few|TRBV2|TRBJ2-7
TGTGCCAGCAGGCTCTTGGTAGCGGGAGTCAGCGAGCAGTACTTC
CASRLLVAGVSEQYF
>NA|once|TRBV18|TRBJ2-3
TGTGCCAGCTCACTATCGCAGGGGAGAGGAGATACGCAGTATTTT
CASSLSQGRGDTQYF
>NA|NA|TRBV18|TRBJ1-2
TGTGCCAGCTCATTCCGGGACTCCAACCCAAACTATGGCTACACCTTC
CASSFRDSNPNYGYTF
>NA|few|TRBV29-1|TRBJ1-2
TGCAGCGTTGGGGGACTTCTGAACTATGGCTACACCTTC
CSVGGLLNYGYTF
>TRBD1|NA|TRBV5-1|TRBJ2-7
TGCGCCAGCAGTTCATCCACAGGGGGCAGCGAGCAGTACTTC
CASSSSTGGSEQYF
>TRBD1|NA|TRBV9|TRBJ2-1
TGTGCCAGCAGCTCAGGGGGCCAAAACTACAATGAGCAGTTCTTC
CASSSGGQNYNEQFF
>NA|NA|TRBV20-1|TRBJ1-1
TGCAGTGCCAGGGGTGACACTGAAGCTTTCTTT
CSARGDTEAFF
>NA|NA|TRBV10-3|TRBJ2-3
TGTGCCATCAGTGAGCCTGGGGGGGGGCACCCCACTAGCACAGATACGCAGTATTTT
CAISEPGGGHPTSTDTQYF
>TRBD1|few|TRBV19|TRBJ1-2
TGTGCCAGTAGTCTCTTCGGACAGGATGTCTACACCTTC
CASSLFGQDVYTF
>NA|few|TRBV6-1|TRBJ1-2
TGTGCCAGCAGTGAATTGGGGAGTGCTAACTATGGCTACACCTTC
CASSELGSANYGYTF
>NA|few|TRBV19|TRBJ2-7
TGTGCCAGTAGTGACGGGATAGTCTCCTACGAGCAGTACTTC
CASSDGIVSYEQYF
>TRBD1|NA|TRBV5-1|TRBJ2-1
TGCGCCAGCAGTTATTTACAGGGGCCTTACAATGAGCAGTTCTTC
CASSYLQGPYNEQFF
>TRBD2|NA|TRBV2|TRBJ2-5
TGTGCCAGCGGATCCGGGACTAGCGGCTCTAAAGAGACCCAGTACTTC
CASGSGTSGSKETQYF
>TRBD1|few|TRBV18|TRBJ2-5
TGTGCCAGCTCACCCGGACAGGGAGGAGCGGAGACCCAGTACTTC
CASSPGQGGAETQYF
>NA|few|TRBV15|TRBJ2-1
TGTGCCACCAGCAGAGATATAAGCGGAATCTACAATGAGCAGTTCTTC
CATSRDISGIYNEQFF
>NA|few|TRBV5-1|TRBJ2-7
TGCGCCAGCGTAGCCCAGGGCCAAGTGTACGAGCAGTACTTC
CASVAQGQVYEQYF
>NA|NA|TRBV6-5|TRBJ2-7
TGTGCCAGCAGTTATTTCACTGAACAGGGCTACGAGCAGTACTTC
CASSYFTEQGYEQYF
>TRBD1|NA|TRBV19|TRBJ2-4
TGTGCCAGTAGTGTCGAGGGGGCCGGCAAAAACATTCAGTACTTC
CASSVEGAGKNIQYF
>NA|few|TRBV7-3|TRBJ1-1
TGTGCCAGCAGCTTAAATGGGGGGAGGAACACTGAAGCTTTCTTT
CASSLNGGRNTEAFF
>NA|few|TRBV15|TRBJ1-2
TGTGCCACCAGCAGAGATCACGGGGGCTACACCTTC
CATSRDHGGYTF
>TRBD2|NA|TRBV5-1|TRBJ2-5
TGCGCCAGCAGCTTGCCTAGCGGGAGTCAAGAGACCCAGTACTTC
CASSLPSGSQETQYF
>NA|few|TRBV11-3|TRBJ2-1
TGTGCCAGCAGCGTCAGCGGGCTAACCCTCAATGAGCAGTTCTTC
CASSVSGLTLNEQFF
>TRBD1|NA|TRBV5-1|TRBJ1-1
TGCGCCAGCAGCCGGGACAGCCCGAACACTGAAGCTTTCTTT
CASSRDSPNTEAFF
>NA|few|TRBV2|TRBJ2-7
TGTGCCAGCAGTTTATCCTACGAGCAGTACTTC
CASSLSYEQYF
>NA|NA|TRBV9|TRBJ1-3
TGTGCCAGCAGCGGACAGGTCGGGGGAAACACCATATATTTT
CASSGQVGGNTIYF
>NA|few|TRBV30|TRBJ1-5
TGTGCCTGGAGTAAAGAACAGGGCAATCAGCCCCAGCATTTT
CAWSKEQGNQPQHF
>NA|NA|TRBV9|TRBJ2-3
TGTGCCAGCACCCTTTCGGGTGTTGCAGATACGCAGTATTTT
CASTLSGVADTQYF
>NA|NA|TRBV18|TRBJ2-7
TGTGCCAGCTCACTCACACCCCAGGGGGGCGCCTACGAGCAGTACTTC
CASSLTPQGGAYEQYF
>TRBD1|NA|TRBV30|TRBJ1-1
TGTGCCTGGACGAGGGGGCAGGACACTGAAGCTTTCTTT
CAWTRGQDTEAFF
>TRBD2|few|TRBV20-1|TRBJ2-1
TGCAGTGCCACCGGGAGGGATAAGCAGTTCTTC
CSATGRDKQFF
>NA|NA|TRBV11-3|TRBJ2-7
TGTGCCAGCAGCTTGACCGGGAGTGTAATTTCCTACGAGCAGTACTTC
CASSLTGSVISYEQYF
>TRBD1|few|TRBV2|TRBJ1-2
TGTGCCAGCAGTGAACGGGACAGGGCATACCCCTTC
CASSERDRAYPF